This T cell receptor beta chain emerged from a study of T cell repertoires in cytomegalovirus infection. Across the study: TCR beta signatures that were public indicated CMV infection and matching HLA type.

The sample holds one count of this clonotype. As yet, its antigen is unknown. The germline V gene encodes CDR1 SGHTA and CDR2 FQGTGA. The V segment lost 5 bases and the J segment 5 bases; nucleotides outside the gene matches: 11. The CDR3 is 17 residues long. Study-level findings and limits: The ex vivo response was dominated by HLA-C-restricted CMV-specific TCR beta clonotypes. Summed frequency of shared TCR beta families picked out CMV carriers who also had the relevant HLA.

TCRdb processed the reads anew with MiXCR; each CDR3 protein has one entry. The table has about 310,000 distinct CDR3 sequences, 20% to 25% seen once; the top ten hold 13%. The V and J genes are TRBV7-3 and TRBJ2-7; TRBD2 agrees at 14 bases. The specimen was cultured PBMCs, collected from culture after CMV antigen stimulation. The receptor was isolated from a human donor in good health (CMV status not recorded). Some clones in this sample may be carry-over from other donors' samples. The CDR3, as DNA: TGTGCCAGCAGCGTAGGGGGACTAGCGGGAGTTGGCCACGAGCAGTACTTC. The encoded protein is CASSVGGLAGVGHEQYF.